This entry describes one TCR beta chain. Its antigen is unknown. This sample stems from a study of shared clonotypes between healthy human individuals. Broader study findings: The low donor count limited represented genetic and exposure-history diversity. Against clonotypes common to all four donors, non-shared ones had lower generation probabilities. Incompleteness in sorted-subset sequencing, despite large depth, was shown by rarefaction.

The length of the CDR3 is 15 residues. The ends were cut back, 3 bases at V and 6 bases at J, with 15 bases in the middle. CDR1 and CDR2 (germline): KGHSH, LQKENI. The assay ran at deep level. Measured with immunoSEQ multiplex PCR; TCRdb has only the in-frame clones, and not every one. There are roughly 1,000,000 clones in the sample; around 82% occur only once, and 0.5% to 0.65% lies in the top ten. This TCR came from a man in his late teens or twenties in good health. Some clones in this sample may be carry-over from other donors' samples. Source material: memory CD4+ T cells from PBMCs. Subset indicated: CD45RA-negative fraction. The chain has TRBV18 and TRBJ2-4, with D perhaps TRBD1 or TRBD2 (5 bases each). The CDR3 bases are TGTGCCAGCTCACCCGGGGCAGGAGCCTCAAACATTCAGTACTTC. Protein product: CASSPGAGASNIQYF. Full variable domain (rest looked up from reference TRBV18 and TRBJ2-4): NAGVMQNPRHLVRRRGQEARLRCSPMKGHSHVYWYRQLPEEGLKFMVYLQKENIIDESGMPKERFSAEFPKEGPSILRIQQVVRGDSAAYFCASSPGAGASNIQYFGAGTRLSVL.